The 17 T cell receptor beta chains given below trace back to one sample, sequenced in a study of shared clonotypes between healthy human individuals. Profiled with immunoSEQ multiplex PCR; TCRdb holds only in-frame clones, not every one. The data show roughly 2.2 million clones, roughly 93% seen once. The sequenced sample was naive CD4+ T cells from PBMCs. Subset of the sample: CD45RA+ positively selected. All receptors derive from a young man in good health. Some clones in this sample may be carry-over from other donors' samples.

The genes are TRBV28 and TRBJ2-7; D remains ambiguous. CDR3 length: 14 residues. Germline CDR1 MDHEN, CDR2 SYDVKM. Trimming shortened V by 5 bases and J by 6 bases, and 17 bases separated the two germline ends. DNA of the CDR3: TGTGCCAGCAGTCCCGGGTCCTCAGTGTCCGAGCAGTACTTC. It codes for CASSPGSSVSEQYF.

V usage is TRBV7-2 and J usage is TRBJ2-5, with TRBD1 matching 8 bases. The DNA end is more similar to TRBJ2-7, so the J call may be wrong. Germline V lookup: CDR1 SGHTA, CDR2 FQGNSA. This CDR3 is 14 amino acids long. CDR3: CASGTRTGQFEQYF. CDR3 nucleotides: TGTGCCAGCGGAACCCGGACAGGGCAGTTCGAGCAGTACTTC.

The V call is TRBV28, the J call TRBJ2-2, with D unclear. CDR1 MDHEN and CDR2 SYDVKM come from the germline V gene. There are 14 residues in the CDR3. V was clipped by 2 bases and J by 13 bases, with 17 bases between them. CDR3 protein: CASSLRSVRNGLFF. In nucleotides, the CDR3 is TGTGCCAGCAGTTTAAGATCCGTTAGGAATGGGCTGTTTTTT. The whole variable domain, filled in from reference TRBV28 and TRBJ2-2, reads DVKVTQSSRYLVKRTGEKVFLECVQDMDHENMFWYRQDPGLGLRLIYFSYDVKMKEKGDIPEGYSVSREKKERFSLILESASTNQTSMYLCASSLRSVRNGLFFGEGSRLTVL.

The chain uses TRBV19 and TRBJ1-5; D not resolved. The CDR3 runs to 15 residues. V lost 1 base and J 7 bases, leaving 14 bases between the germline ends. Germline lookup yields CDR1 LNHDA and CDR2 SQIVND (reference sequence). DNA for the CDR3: TGTGCCAGTAGTATAGCTGGGCCACGGGGACAGCCCCAGCATTTT. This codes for CASSIAGPRGQPQHF.

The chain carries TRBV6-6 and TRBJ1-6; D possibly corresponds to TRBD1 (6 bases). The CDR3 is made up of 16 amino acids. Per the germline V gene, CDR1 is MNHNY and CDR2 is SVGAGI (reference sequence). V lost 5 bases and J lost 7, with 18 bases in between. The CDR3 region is CASSPRTETQNSPLHF. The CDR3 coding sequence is TGTGCCAGCAGTCCGAGGACAGAAACCCAAAATTCACCCCTCCACTTT.

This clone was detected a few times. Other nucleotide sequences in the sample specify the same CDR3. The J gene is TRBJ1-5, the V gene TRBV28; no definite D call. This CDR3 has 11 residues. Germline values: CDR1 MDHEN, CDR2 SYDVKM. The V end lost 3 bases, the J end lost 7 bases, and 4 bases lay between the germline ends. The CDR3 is CASSLRQPQHF. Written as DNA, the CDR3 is TGTGCCAGCAGTTTGCGGCAGCCCCAGCATTTT.

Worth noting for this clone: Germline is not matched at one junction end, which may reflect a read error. Here the CDR3 DNA reads TGTGCCAGCAGACGACAGGGGGCTAATTATGGCTACACCTTC. This sequence encodes CASRRQGANYGYTF. The genes are TRBV6-5 and TRBJ1-2; 10 bases match TRBD1. The CDR3 has 14 amino acids. Germline-derived CDR1 and CDR2 are MNHEY and SVGAGI.

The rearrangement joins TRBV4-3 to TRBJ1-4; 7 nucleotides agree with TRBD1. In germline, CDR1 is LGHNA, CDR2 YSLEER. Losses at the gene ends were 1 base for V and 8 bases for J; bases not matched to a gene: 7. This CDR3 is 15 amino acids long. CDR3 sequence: CASSQVGGGGEKLFF. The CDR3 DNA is TGCGCCAGCAGCCAAGTTGGAGGGGGCGGGGAAAAACTGTTTTTT.

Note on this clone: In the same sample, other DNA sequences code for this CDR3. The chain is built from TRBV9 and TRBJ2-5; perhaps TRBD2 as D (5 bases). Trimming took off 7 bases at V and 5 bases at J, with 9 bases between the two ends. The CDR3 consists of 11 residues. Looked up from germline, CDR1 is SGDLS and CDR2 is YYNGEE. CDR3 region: CASGRGETQYF. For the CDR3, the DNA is TGTGCCAGCGGGCGAGGGGAGACCCAGTACTTC.

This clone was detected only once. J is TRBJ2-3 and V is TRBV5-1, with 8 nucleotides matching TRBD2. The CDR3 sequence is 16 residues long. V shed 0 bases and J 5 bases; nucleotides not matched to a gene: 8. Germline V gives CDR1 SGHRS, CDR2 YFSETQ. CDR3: CASSLVDGRAQDTQYF. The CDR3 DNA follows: TGCGCCAGCAGCTTGGTTGACGGGAGGGCCCAAGATACGCAGTATTTT.

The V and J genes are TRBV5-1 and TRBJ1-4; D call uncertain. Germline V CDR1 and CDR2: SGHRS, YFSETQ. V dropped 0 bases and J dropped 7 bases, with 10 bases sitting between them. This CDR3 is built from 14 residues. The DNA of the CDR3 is TGCGCCAGCAGCTTGGAGGGAAGTGTTGAAAAACTGTTTTTT. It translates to CASSLEGSVEKLFF.

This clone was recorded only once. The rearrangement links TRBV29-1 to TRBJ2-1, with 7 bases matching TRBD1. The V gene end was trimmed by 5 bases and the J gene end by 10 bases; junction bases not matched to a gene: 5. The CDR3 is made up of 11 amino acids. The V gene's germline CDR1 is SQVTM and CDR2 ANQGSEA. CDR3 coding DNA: TGCAGCGTTCAGACAGGGCGCGAGCAGTTCTTC. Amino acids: CSVQTGREQFF.

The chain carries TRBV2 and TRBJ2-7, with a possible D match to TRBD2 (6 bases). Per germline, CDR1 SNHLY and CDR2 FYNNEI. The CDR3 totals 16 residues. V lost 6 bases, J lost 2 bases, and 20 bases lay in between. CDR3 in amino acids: CASRGGGRGNAYEQYF. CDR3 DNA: TGTGCCAGCAGGGGGGGAGGAAGAGGGAACGCCTACGAGCAGTACTTC.

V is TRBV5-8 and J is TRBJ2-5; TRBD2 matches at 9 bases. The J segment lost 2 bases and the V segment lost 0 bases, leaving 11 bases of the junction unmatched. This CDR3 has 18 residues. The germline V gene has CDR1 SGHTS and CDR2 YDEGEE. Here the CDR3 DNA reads TGTGCCAGCAGCTTGGGTAGTCTAGCGGGATTCAATCAAGAGACCCAGTACTTC. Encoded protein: CASSLGSLAGFNQETQYF.

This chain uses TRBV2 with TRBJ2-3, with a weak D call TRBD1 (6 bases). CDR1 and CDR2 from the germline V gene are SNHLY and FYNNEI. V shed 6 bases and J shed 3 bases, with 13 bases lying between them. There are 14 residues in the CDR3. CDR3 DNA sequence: TGTGCCAGCAGAACCGGGACAACAACAGATACGCAGTATTTT. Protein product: CASRTGTTTDTQYF.

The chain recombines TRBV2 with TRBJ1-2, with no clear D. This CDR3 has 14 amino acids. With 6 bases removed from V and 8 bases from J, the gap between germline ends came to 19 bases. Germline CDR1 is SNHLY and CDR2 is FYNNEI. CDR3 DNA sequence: TGTGCCAGCAGCCCCGGCGGGTCTCGGCGGGGCTACACCTTC. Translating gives CASSPGGSRRGYTF.

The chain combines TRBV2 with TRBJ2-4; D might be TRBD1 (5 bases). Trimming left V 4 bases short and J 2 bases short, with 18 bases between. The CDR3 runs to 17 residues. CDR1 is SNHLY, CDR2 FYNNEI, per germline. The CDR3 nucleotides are TGTGCCAGCAGTGCTAGGGGCGTAGGGGTTTCCAAAAACATTCAGTACTTC. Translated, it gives CASSARGVGVSKNIQYF. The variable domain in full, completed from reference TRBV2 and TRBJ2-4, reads EPEVTQTPSHQVTQMGQEVILRCVPISNHLYFYWYRQILGQKVEFLVSFYNNEISEKSEIFDDQFSVERPDGSNFTLKIRSTKLEDSAMYFCASSARGVGVSKNIQYFGAGTRLSVL.